The 27 T cell receptor beta chains presented below share a single source sample, sequenced in a study of cytomegalovirus exposure and HLA in healthy donors. Researchers ran the PCR with 60 Vbeta and 13 Jbeta primers. TCRdb's table, derived via immunoSEQ multiplex PCR, lists solely in-frame clones and lacks some. This sample has about 200,000 clones, with 85% found just once. Sequencing was done on a sample of PBMCs. These receptors were collected from a woman in her forties or fifties in good health and CMV-seronegative.

V is TRBV27 and J is TRBJ2-4, with D perhaps matching TRBD2 (6 bases). Looked up from germline, CDR1 is MNHEY and CDR2 is SMNVEV (reference sequence). The length of the CDR3 is 17 residues. The germline V and J ends were trimmed by 6 bases and 5 bases, with 23 bases remaining between them. CDR3 nucleotides: TGTGCCAGCAGCCCCTACTGGGGGGAGGACCGGGAAAACATTCAGTACTTC. Residues: CASSPYWGEDRENIQYF.

There are a few counts of this clone. The V gene is TRBV9, the J gene TRBJ2-7; tentatively, D is TRBD2 (5 bases). The CDR3 is made up of 13 amino acids. V lost 4 bases, J lost 6 bases, and 14 bases lay in between. The germline CDR1 and CDR2 sequences are SGDLS and YYNGEE. The chain's CDR3 is CASSQSGVGEQYF. As DNA, the CDR3 is TGTGCCAGCAGCCAGTCCGGGGTCGGCGAGCAGTACTTC.

This clone appeared a few times. V gene TRBV19 combines with J gene TRBJ1-5; a possible D gene is TRBD1 (6 bases). Germline V gene data show CDR1 as LNHDA and CDR2 as SQIVND (reference sequence). Trimming took off 6 bases at V and 7 bases at J, with 19 bases between the two ends. This CDR3 region has 15 residues. CDR3 in amino acids: CASRPLKGEGQPQHF. CDR3 bases: TGTGCCAGTAGGCCCCTTAAGGGGGAAGGACAGCCCCAGCATTTT.

On this clone itself: Other DNA sequences from this sample encode an identical CDR3 as well. The chain has TRBV28 and TRBJ2-1, with D possibly being TRBD1 (5 bases). This CDR3 is built from 12 residues. The V gene lost 3 bases and the J gene lost 8 bases, with 8 bases spanning the gap. Germline CDR1 is MDHEN and CDR2 is SYDVKM. The CDR3 spells CASSLKGHEQFF. CDR3 sequence (DNA): TGTGCCAGCAGTTTGAAGGGGCATGAGCAGTTCTTC.

As regards this clone: Since no conserved phenylalanine or tryptophan closes the CDR3, a read error is the likely cause. The chain links TRBV2 to TRBJ2-7, with a tentative D call TRBD2 (5 bases). In germline, CDR1 is SNHLY, CDR2 FYNNEI. This CDR3 spans 12 amino acids. Trimming took off 7 bases at V and 7 bases at J, with 14 bases between the two ends. The CDR3 is CASKNPSGEQYL. DNA of the CDR3: TGTGCCAGCAAGAACCCCTCGGGGGAGCAGTACCTC.

The chain couples TRBV28 to TRBJ2-5, with 7 bases identical to TRBD2. The J call may be faulty, since TRBJ2-7 better matches the DNA end. The CDR3 is made up of 14 amino acids. Germline CDR1 is MDHEN and CDR2 is SYDVKM. The CDR3 protein is CASSLGGSLNEQYF. In nucleotides, the CDR3 is TGTGCCAGCAGTTTAGGCGGGAGCTTGAACGAGCAGTACTTC.

This chain links TRBV29-1 with TRBJ2-1; the match to TRBD1 covers 8 bases. J gave up 4 bases and V 7 bases, and 3 bases lay outside the gene matches. Germline values: CDR1 SQVTM, CDR2 ANQGSEA. The CDR3 totals 12 residues. CDR3 coding DNA: TGCAGCGCCAACAGGGGGTACAATGAGCAGTTCTTC. Its protein product is CSANRGYNEQFF.

The rearrangement uses TRBV9 and TRBJ2-6; 11 bases line up with TRBD2. This CDR3 region has 18 residues. Germline V gene lookup returns CDR1 SGDLS and CDR2 YYNGEE. After removal of 4 bases from V and 0 bases from J, the junction contained 6 bases not matched to a gene. The DNA for the CDR3 is TGTGCCAGCAGCCTCAGGACTAGCGGGCCCTCTGGGGCCAACGTCCTGACTTTC. This encodes CASSLRTSGPSGANVLTF.

The chain recombines TRBV27 with TRBJ2-2, with 14 bases matching TRBD2. This CDR3 is built from 16 residues. Germline V CDR1 and CDR2: MNHEY, SMNVEV (reference sequence). Trimming at V came to 5 bases and at J to 6 bases, leaving 5 bases not matched to a gene. This chain's CDR3 is CASSPGLAGVAGELFF. CDR3 coding DNA: TGTGCCAGCAGTCCGGGACTAGCGGGAGTGGCCGGGGAGCTGTTTTTT.

This chain uses TRBV27 with TRBJ2-1; 7 nucleotides line up with TRBD1. Looked up from germline, CDR1 is MNHEY and CDR2 is SMNVEV (reference sequence). The length of the CDR3 is 14 residues. J gave up 8 bases and V 2 bases, and 6 bases lay outside the gene matches. The CDR3 DNA sequence: TGTGCCAGCAGTTTAAGACAGGGTAGAGATGAGCAGTTCTTC. Protein: CASSLRQGRDEQFF.

The rearrangement joins TRBV6-5 to TRBJ2-1, with D tentatively TRBD2 (5 bases). The germline V gene has CDR1 MNHEY and CDR2 SVGAGI. Between the trimmed V and J ends, which lost 6 bases and 9 bases, there was a span of 18 bases. CDR3 length: 14 residues. The CDR3 nucleotides read TGTGCCAGCAGCCGACGAGGGAAACCTAGTGAGCAGTTCTTC. Protein sequence: CASSRRGKPSEQFF.

This chain joins TRBV27 and TRBJ2-7; 11 bases align to TRBD1. V was pared by 5 bases and J by 7 bases, with 10 bases of the junction left unmatched. The CDR3 runs 15 residues. Germline V gives CDR1 MNHEY, CDR2 SMNVEV (reference sequence). The CDR3, as DNA: TGTGCCAGCAGTATCGGACAGGGGGCCCTCTTGGAGCAGTACTTC. Translated: CASSIGQGALLEQYF.

This sequence joins TRBV5-4 and TRBJ1-4, with 11 bases fitting TRBD1. The V and J ends lost 2 bases and 7 bases, in that order; junction bases with no gene match: 4. This CDR3 contains 15 residues. Germline CDR1 is SGHNT and CDR2 is YYREEE (reference sequence). Written as DNA, the CDR3 is TGTGCCAGCAGCTTCGGGACAGGGGGTAGTGAAAAACTGTTTTTT. It is translated as CASSFGTGGSEKLFF.

V usage is TRBV28 and J usage is TRBJ1-2; the D is unclear. Germline CDR1 is MDHEN and CDR2 is SYDVKM. Trimming stripped 4 bases from V and 1 base from J, with 13 bases between. The length of the CDR3 is 15 residues. Here the CDR3 reads CASSSRQPLNYGYTF. The CDR3 nucleotides are TGTGCCAGCAGTTCCCGACAACCCCTTAACTATGGCTACACCTTC.

The chain joins TRBV28 to TRBJ2-7; no firm D call. V lost 11 bases and J 6 bases, leaving 17 bases between the germline ends. The CDR3 spans 12 residues. In germline, CDR1 is MDHEN, CDR2 SYDVKM. The CDR3: CASPNPSGEQYF. CDR3 coding DNA: TGTGCCTCCCCAAACCCTTCGGGCGAGCAGTACTTC.

The CDR3 sequence: CASSLSGRGDTQYF. The CDR3 nucleotides are TGTGCCAGCAGCTTGAGCGGGAGGGGGGATACGCAGTATTTT. This sequence joins TRBV5-4 and TRBJ2-3; 10 positions match TRBD2. With 1 base clipped from V and 6 bases from J, the junction kept 2 bases outside the gene matches. The CDR3 length is 14 residues. Per the germline V gene, CDR1 is SGHNT and CDR2 is YYREEE (reference sequence).

This chain connects TRBV5-6 to TRBJ1-1; maybe TRBD1 (6 bases). V was pared by 0 bases and J by 4 bases, with 16 bases between. Germline V gives CDR1 SGHDT, CDR2 YYEEEE. The CDR3 contains 16 residues. CDR3 bases: TGTGCCAGCAGCTTGGTGGGCAGCAGGGGAAGCACTGAAGCTTTCTTT. This encodes CASSLVGSRGSTEAFF.

This clone was detected only a few times. This chain uses TRBV7-2 with TRBJ2-5; maybe TRBD2 (5 bases). V was shortened by 2 bases and J by 1 base, with 14 bases between the two germline ends. This CDR3 has 16 residues. CDR1 and CDR2 from the germline V gene are SGHTA and FQGNSA. The CDR3 nucleotides are TGTGCCAGCAGCTTAAGAGGGCCCACGTCCCAAGAGACCCAGTACTTC. Amino acids: CASSLRGPTSQETQYF.

The chain couples TRBV18 to TRBJ1-5; no firm D call. Trimming left V 2 bases short and J 7 bases short, with 9 bases between. The CDR3 contains 13 residues. Germline lookup yields CDR1 KGHSH and CDR2 LQKENI. The CDR3, as DNA: TGTGCCAGCTCACCAGAGATTACCCAGCCCCAGCATTTT. This encodes CASSPEITQPQHF.

V gene TRBV7-6 combines with J gene TRBJ2-7; D is ambiguous. Trimming pared 1 base from V and 2 bases from J, leaving 6 bases between. CDR3 length equals 13 residues. Germline CDR1 SGHVS, CDR2 FNYEAQ. The CDR3 DNA reads as TGTGCCAGCAGCTTAGACAGAGCCTACGAGCAGTACTTC. It codes for CASSLDRAYEQYF.

This clone was recorded a few times. The chain recombines TRBV7-2 with TRBJ1-5, with D uncertain. CDR3 length: 16 amino acids. Germline CDR1 reads SGHTA; CDR2 reads FQGNSA. Trimming took off 1 base at V and 7 bases at J, with 17 bases between the two ends. The CDR3, as DNA: TGTGCCAGCAGCTTAGGAATAACGGTGTCGGGGCAGCCCCAGCATTTT. This codes for CASSLGITVSGQPQHF.

The genes are TRBV5-1 and TRBJ2-3; weak D call: TRBD1 (6 bases). The CDR3 totals 14 residues. The V gene's germline CDR1 is SGHRS and CDR2 YFSETQ. V was pared by 7 bases and J by 2 bases, with 14 bases between. The CDR3 protein is CASFPGDPTDTQYF. CDR3 DNA sequence: TGCGCCAGCTTCCCAGGGGACCCCACAGATACGCAGTATTTT.

The V gene is TRBV7-2, the J gene TRBJ2-1; D remains ambiguous. The V end was cut by 0 bases, the J end by 0 bases, with 6 bases between. The CDR3 extends over 15 amino acids. Germline values: CDR1 SGHTA, CDR2 FQGNSA. The CDR3: CASSLAGFSYNEQFF. DNA of the CDR3: TGTGCCAGCAGCTTAGCCGGGTTCTCCTACAATGAGCAGTTCTTC.

The chain couples TRBV27 to TRBJ2-1; tentatively, D is TRBD2 (5 bases). This CDR3 spans 15 amino acids. The V gene lost 5 bases and the J gene lost 0 bases, with 11 bases spanning the gap. Per germline, CDR1 MNHEY and CDR2 SMNVEV (reference sequence). CDR3 sequence reads: CASSPRTLSYNEQFF. The CDR3 region has the DNA TGTGCCAGCAGTCCGCGGACTCTCTCCTACAATGAGCAGTTCTTC.

The V gene is TRBV5-1, the J gene TRBJ1-2, with D hard to call. The V gene lost 4 bases and the J gene lost 5 bases, with 21 bases spanning the gap. Germline V lookup: CDR1 SGHRS, CDR2 YFSETQ. There are 16 residues in the CDR3. CDR3 bases: TGCGCCAGCAGCCTGGCTCCCCTGAAGAGGTCATATGGCTACACCTTC. Its protein product is CASSLAPLKRSYGYTF.

The genes are TRBV28 and TRBJ1-2; D is ambiguous. Germline lookup yields CDR1 MDHEN and CDR2 SYDVKM. The CDR3 is 12 residues long. Trimming left V 1 base short and J 8 bases short, with 8 bases between. CDR3 bases: TGTGCCAGCAGTTTATTACAGATAGGCTACACCTTC. It yields the protein CASSLLQIGYTF.

The chain carries TRBV7-9 and TRBJ2-7; 9 nucleotides line up with TRBD2. The length of the CDR3 is 18 residues. J lost 3 bases, V lost 5 bases, and 17 bases had no gene match. Looked up from germline, CDR1 is SEHNR and CDR2 is FQNEAQ (reference sequence). CDR3 nucleotides: TGTGCCAGCAGCGGATTCGGTGCGGCTAGCGGGACTTTCTACGAGCAGTACTTC. It specifies CASSGFGAASGTFYEQYF.